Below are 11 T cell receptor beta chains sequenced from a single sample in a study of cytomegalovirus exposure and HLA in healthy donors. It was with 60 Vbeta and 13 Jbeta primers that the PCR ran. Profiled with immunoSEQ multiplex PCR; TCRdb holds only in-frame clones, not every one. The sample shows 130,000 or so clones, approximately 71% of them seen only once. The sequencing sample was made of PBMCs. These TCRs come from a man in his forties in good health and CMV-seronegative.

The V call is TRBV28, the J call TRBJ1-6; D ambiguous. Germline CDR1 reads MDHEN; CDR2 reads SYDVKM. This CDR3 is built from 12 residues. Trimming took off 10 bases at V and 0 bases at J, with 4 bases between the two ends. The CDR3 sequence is CATHSYNSPLHF. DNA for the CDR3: TGTGCCACCCACTCCTATAATTCACCCCTCCACTTT.

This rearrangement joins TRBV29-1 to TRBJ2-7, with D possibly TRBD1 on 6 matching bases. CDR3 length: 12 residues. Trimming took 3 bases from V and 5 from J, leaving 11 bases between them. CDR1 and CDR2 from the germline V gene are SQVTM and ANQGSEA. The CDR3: CSVDQGLDEQYF. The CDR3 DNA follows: TGCAGCGTTGATCAGGGGTTAGACGAGCAGTACTTC.

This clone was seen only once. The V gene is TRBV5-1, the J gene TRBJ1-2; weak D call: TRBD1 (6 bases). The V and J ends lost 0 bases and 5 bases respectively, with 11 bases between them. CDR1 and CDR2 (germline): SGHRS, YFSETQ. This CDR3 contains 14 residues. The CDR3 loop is CASSLETGVYGYTF. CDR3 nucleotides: TGCGCCAGCAGCTTGGAGACAGGAGTATATGGCTACACCTTC.

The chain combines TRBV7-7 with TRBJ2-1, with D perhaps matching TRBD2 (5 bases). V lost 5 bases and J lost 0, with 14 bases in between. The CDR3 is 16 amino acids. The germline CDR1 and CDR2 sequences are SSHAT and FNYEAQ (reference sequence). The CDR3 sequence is CASSLLSGGSYNEQFF. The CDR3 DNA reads TGTGCCAGCAGCCTACTTAGTGGAGGCTCCTACAATGAGCAGTTCTTC.

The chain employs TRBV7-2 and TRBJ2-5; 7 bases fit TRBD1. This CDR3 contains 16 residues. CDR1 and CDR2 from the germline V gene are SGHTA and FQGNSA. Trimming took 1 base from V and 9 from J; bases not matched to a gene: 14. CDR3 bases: TGTGCCAGCAGCTTAGGGGAACCCAGGGGGACGTCGGCCCAGTACTTC. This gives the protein CASSLGEPRGTSAQYF.

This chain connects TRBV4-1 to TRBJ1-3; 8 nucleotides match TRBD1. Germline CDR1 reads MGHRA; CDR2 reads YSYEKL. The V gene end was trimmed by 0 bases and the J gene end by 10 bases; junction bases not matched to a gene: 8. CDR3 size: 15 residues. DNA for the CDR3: TGCGCCAGCAGCCAAGAAGATTCGGGACAGGTAACCATATATTTT. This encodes CASSQEDSGQVTIYF.

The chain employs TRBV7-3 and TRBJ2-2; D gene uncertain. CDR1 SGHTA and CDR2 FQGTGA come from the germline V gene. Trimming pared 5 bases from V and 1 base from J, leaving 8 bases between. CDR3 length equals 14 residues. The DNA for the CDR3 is TGTGCCAGCAGCCCACGGAGGAACACCGGGGAGCTGTTTTTT. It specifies CASSPRRNTGELFF.

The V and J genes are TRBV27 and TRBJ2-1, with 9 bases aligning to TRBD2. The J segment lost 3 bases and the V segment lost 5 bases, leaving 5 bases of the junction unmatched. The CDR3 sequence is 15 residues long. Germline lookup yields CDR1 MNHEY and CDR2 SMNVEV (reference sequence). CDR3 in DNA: TGTGCCAGCAGTCCGGAAGCGGGGGGCTACAATGAGCAGTTCTTC. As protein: CASSPEAGGYNEQFF.

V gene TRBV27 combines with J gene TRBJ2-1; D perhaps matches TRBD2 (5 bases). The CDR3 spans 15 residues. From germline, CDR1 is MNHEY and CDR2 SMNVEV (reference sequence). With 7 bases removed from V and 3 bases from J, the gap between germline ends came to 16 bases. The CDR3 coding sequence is TGTGCCAGCATCTCGCTAGCCCTCGTCTACAATGAGCAGTTCTTC. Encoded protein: CASISLALVYNEQFF.

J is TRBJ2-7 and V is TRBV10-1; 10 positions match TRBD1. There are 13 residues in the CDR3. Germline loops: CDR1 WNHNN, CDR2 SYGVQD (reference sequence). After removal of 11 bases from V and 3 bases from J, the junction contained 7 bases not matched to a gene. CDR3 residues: CASWTGGDYEQYF. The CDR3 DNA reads TGCGCCTCCTGGACAGGGGGTGACTACGAGCAGTACTTC.

The CDR3 sequence: CASSPASGSPFTDTQYF. DNA for the CDR3: TGTGCCAGCAGCCCTGCCTCGGGGAGTCCCTTCACAGATACGCAGTATTTT. The rearrangement links TRBV9 to TRBJ2-3; the D gene is possibly TRBD2 (5 bases). The CDR3 totals 17 residues. V lost 4 bases, J lost 2 bases, and 20 bases lay in between. CDR1 and CDR2 (germline): SGDLS, YYNGEE.